This TCR beta chain was retrieved from a study of PD-L1 blockade in urothelial cancer. About the research overall: Patients commenced intravenous atezolizumab, 1,200 mg every 3 weeks, around 2014. As for prior chemotherapy regimens, patients had received 0 to 3.

Study-level findings and limits: Pretreatment blood TCR clonality under the median forecast improved survival.

As to time point: pretreatment peripheral blood. Pretreatment sampling and on-treatment sampling together yielded between 1 and 8 samples for each patient. Here immunoSEQ multiplex PCR was the method, and the copy in TCRdb shows in-frame clones only, minus some. In the table there are 70,000 to 85,000 clones, roughly nine tenths of which are singletons. J was trimmed by 7 bases and V by 11 bases; bases with no gene match: 17. The CDR3 consists of 16 residues. Germline values: CDR1 SNHLY, CDR2 FYNNEI. With respect to this clone: What it recognizes is unknown.

V and J are TRBV2 and TRBJ2-2, with 9 nucleotides matching TRBD2. The receptor was derived from a man in his 70s with urothelial cancer. Sequencing was performed on PBMCs, taken around atezolizumab (anti-PD-L1) treatment. CDR3 protein: CAGRPGLALVGGELFF. The CDR3 DNA sequence: TGTGCCGGCCGTCCGGGACTAGCTTTGGTTGGCGGGGAGCTGTTTTTT.